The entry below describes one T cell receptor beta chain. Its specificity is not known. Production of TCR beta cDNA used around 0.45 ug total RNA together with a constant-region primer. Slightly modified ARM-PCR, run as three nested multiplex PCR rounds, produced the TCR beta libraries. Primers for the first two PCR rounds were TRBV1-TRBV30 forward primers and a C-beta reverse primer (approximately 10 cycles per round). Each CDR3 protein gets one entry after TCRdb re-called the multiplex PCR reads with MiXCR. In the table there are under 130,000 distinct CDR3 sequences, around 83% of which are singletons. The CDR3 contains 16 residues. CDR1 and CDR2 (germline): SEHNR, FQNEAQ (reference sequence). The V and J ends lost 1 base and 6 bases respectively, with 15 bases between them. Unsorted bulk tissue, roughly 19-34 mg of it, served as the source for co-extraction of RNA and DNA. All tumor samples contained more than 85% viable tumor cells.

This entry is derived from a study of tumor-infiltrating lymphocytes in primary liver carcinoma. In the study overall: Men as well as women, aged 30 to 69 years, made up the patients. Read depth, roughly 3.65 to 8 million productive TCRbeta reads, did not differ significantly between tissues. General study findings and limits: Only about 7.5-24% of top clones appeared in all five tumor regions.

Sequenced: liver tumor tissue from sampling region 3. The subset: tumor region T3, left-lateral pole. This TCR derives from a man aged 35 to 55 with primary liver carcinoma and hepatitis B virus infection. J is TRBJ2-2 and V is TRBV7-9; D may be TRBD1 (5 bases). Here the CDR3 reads CASSLVLQGWAGELFF. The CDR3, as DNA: TGTGCCAGCAGCTTAGTCCTTCAGGGTTGGGCCGGGGAGCTGTTTTTT.